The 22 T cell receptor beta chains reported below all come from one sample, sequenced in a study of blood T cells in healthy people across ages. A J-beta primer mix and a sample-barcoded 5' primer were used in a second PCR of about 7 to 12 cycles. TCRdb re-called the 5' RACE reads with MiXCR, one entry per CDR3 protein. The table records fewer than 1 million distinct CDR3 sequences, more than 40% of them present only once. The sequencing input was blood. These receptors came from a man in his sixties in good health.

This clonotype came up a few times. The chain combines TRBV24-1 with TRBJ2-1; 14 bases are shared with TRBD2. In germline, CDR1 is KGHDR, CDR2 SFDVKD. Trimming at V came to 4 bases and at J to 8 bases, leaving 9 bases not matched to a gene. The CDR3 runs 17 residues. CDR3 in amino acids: CATSDPGLAGGLDEQFF. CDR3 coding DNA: TGTGCCACCAGTGACCCCGGACTAGCGGGGGGCCTGGATGAGCAGTTCTTC.

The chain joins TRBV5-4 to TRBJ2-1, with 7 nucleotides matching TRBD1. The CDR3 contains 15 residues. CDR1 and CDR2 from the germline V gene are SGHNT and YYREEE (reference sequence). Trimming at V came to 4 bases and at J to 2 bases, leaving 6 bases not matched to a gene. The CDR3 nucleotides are TGTGCCAGCAGCCCGACAGGGTTCGCCTACAATGAGCAGTTCTTC. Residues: CASSPTGFAYNEQFF.

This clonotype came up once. CDR3 sequence (DNA): TGTGCCAGCAGCTTGGGGACTCCGACTCCCACAGATACGCAGTATTTT. Its protein product is CASSLGTPTPTDTQYF. This rearrangement joins TRBV7-6 to TRBJ2-3; a possible D gene is TRBD2 (6 bases). The germline CDR1 and CDR2 sequences are SGHVS and FNYEAQ. The V end was cut by 3 bases, the J end by 2 bases, with 15 bases between. The CDR3 extends over 16 amino acids.

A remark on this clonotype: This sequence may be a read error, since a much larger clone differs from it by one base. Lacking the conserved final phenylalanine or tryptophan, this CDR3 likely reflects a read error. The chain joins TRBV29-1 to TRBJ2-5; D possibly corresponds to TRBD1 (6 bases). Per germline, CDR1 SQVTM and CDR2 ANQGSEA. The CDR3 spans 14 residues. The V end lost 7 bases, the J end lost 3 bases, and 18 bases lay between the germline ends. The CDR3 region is CSGRRGTGKETQYV. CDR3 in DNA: TGCAGCGGCCGCCGCGGAACAGGGAAAGAGACCCAGTACGTC.

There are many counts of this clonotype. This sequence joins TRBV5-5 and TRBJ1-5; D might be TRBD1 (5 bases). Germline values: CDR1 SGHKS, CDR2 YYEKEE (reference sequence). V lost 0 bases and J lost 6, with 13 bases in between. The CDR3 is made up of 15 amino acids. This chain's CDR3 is CASSLEAGVSQPQHF. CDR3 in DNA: TGTGCCAGCAGCTTGGAGGCGGGGGTTAGTCAGCCCCAGCATTTT. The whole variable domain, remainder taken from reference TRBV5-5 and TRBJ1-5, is DAGVTQSPTHLIKTRGQQVTLRCSPISGHKSVSWYQQVLGQGPQFIFQYYEKEERGRGNFPDRFSARQFPNYSSELNVNALLLGDSALYLCASSLEAGVSQPQHFGDGTRLSIL.

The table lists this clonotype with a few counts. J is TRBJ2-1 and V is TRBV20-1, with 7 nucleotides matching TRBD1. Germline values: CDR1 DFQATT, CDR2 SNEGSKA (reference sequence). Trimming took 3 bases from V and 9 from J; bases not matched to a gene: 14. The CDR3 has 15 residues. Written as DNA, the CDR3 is TGCAGTGCTAGCGATCCAAACAGGGGTTCCGGTGAGCAGTTCTTC. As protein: CSASDPNRGSGEQFF.

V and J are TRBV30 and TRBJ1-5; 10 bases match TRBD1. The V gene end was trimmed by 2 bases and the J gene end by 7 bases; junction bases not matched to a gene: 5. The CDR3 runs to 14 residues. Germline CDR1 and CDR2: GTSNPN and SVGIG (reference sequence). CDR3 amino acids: CAWSTGTGAQPQHF. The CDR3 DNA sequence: TGTGCCTGGAGTACCGGGACAGGGGCCCAGCCCCAGCATTTT.

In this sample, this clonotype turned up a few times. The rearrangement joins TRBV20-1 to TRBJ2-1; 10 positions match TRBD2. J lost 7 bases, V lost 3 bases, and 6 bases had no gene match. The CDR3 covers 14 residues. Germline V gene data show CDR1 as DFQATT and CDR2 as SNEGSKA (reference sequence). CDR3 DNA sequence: TGCAGTGCTAGGAATAGCGGGGGGATTAATGAGCAGTTCTTC. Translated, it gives CSARNSGGINEQFF.

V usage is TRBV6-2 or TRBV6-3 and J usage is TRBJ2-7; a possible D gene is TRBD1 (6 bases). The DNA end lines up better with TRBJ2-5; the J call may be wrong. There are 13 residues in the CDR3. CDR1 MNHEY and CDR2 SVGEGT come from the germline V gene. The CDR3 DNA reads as TGTGCCAGCACTAGGGACAACGGGGAGACCCAGTACTTC. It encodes CASTRDNGETQYF.

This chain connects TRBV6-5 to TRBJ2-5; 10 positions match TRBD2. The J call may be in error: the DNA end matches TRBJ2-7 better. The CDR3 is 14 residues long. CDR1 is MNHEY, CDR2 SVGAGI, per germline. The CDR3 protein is CASTRTSGTYEQYF. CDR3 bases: TGTGCCAGCACAAGGACTAGCGGAACCTACGAGCAGTACTTC.

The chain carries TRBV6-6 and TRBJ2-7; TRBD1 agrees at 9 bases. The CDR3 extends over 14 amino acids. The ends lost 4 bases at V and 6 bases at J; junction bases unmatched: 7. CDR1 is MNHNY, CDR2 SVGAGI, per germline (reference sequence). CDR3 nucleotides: TGTGCCAGCAGTTCCGGGACAGGGACGTCCGAGCAGTACTTC. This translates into CASSSGTGTSEQYF.

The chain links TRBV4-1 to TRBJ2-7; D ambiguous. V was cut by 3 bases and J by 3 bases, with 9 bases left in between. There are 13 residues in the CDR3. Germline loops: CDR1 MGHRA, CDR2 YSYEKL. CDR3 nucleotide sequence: TGCGCCAGCAGCCAGGGCAGCCACTACGAGCAGTACTTC. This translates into CASSQGSHYEQYF.

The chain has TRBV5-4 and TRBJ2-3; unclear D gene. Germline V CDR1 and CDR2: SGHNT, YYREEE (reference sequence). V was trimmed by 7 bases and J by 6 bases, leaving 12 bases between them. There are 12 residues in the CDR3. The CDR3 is CASGPGPDTQYF. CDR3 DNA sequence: TGTGCCAGCGGACCTGGCCCCGATACGCAGTATTTT.

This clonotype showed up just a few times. The chain's CDR3 is CASTLGFVSTSGGNEQFF. Written as DNA, the CDR3 is TGTGCCAGCACCTTGGGGTTTGTGTCAACTAGCGGCGGCAATGAGCAGTTCTTC. The rearrangement uses TRBV3-1 and TRBJ2-1; the match to TRBD2 covers 8 bases. The CDR3 extends over 18 amino acids. With V trimmed by 7 bases and J by 6 bases, 20 bases remained unmatched. Looked up from germline, CDR1 is LGHDT and CDR2 is YNNKEL (reference sequence).

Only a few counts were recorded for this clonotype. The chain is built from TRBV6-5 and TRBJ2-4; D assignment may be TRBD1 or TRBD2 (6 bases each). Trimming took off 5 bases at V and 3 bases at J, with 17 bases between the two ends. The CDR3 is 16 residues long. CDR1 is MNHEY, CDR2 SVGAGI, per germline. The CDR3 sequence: CASSGTGRTFKNIQYF. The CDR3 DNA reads TGTGCCAGCAGTGGCACAGGGAGGACGTTCAAAAACATTCAGTACTTC.

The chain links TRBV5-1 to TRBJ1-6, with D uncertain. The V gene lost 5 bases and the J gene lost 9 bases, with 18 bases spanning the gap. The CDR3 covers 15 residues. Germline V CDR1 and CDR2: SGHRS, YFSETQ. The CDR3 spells CASSHDHSRPSPLHF. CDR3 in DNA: TGCGCCAGCAGTCACGACCATTCCAGGCCTTCACCCCTCCACTTT.

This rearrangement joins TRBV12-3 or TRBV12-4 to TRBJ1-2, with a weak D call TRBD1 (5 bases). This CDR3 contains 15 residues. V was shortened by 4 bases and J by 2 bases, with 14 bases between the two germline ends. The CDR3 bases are TGTGCCAGCAGTTCGCATGCAGGGCTCAACTATGGCTACACCTTC. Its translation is CASSSHAGLNYGYTF.

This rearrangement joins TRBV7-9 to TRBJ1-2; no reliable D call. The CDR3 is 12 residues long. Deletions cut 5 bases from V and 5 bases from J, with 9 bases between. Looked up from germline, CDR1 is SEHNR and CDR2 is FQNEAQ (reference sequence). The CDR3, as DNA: TGTGCCAGCAGCCCTAGATATTATGGCTACACCTTC. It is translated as CASSPRYYGYTF.

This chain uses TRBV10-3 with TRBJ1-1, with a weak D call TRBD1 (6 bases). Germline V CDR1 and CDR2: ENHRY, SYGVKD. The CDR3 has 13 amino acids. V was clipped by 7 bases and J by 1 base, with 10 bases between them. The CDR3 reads CAITGTPNTEAFF. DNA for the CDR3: TGTGCCATCACCGGGACACCGAACACTGAAGCTTTCTTT.

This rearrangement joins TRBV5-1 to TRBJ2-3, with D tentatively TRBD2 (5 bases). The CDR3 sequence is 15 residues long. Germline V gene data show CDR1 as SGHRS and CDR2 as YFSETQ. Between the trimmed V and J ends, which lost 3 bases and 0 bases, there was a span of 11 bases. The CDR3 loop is CASSSGRTSTDTQYF. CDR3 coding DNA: TGCGCCAGCAGCTCCGGACGGACTAGCACAGATACGCAGTATTTT.

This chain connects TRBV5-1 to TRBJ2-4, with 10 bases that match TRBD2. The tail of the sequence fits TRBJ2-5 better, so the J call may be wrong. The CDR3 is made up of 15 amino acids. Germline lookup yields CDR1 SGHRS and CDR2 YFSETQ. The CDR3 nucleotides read TGCGCCAGCAGCATCCTAGCGGGGGAAGGGGAGACCCAGTACTTC. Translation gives CASSILAGEGETQYF.

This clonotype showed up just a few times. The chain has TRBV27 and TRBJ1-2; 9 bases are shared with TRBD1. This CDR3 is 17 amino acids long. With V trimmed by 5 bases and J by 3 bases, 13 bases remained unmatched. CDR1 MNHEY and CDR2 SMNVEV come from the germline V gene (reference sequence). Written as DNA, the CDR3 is TGTGCCAGCAGTCCAGTGGCATCACAGGGGGCGTACTATGGCTACACCTTC. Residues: CASSPVASQGAYYGYTF.